This TCR beta chain was identified in a study of T cell changes during pregnancy in multiple sclerosis (dated by TCRdb to between 2018 and 2021). Regarding the complete study: Changes in the T cell repertoire over the course of pregnancy were examined in this study in women with multiple sclerosis.

The library relied on the immunoSEQ multiplex PCR assay. The clones in this table, taken by TCRdb from immuneACCESS, are in-frame only. Not every clone is retained; where verified, under half of the shortfall comes from an unresolved V gene, and the cause of the rest is unknown. The sample data list under 85,000 clones, and approximately 90% of these were observed just once. 1.5% of the sample lies in the top ten. The germline V gene specifies LGHNA as CDR1 and YSLEER as CDR2. The CDR3 numbers 15 residues from cysteine through phenylalanine. Here the CDR3 DNA is all that survives: 45 bases in frame from base 1. V gives up 1 base and J gives up 6 bases, and the segment between their germline ends measures 15 bases. This clone was counted only a few times. Its target antigen remains unknown. Base-call qualities are not available, and no considerably larger clone is one nucleotide away.

The sequenced sample was peripheral blood, obtained in the third trimester of pregnancy. In this chain, TRBV4-3 is recombined with TRBJ1-2, with the D segment identity uncertain. The TCR was taken from a female donor with multiple sclerosis, enrolled in a pregnancy study. The DNA sequence is TGCGCCAGCAGCCAAGGGGGAGCTACTCGGGATGGCTACACCTTC. It is translated as CASSQGGATRDGYTF.